This T cell receptor beta chain was obtained from a study of Graves' ophthalmopathy and Graves' hyperthyroidism. Amplification targeted the TCR beta CDR3 regions, with RNA transcripts as the source material. Scientists carried out first-round RT-PCR using HTBI primers and then a second-round multiplex PCR. TCRdb used MiXCR to reprocess the multiplex PCR reads, holding one entry per CDR3 protein. The table has nearly 400,000 distinct CDR3 sequences, about a sixth seen once. This clonotype was seen ten or more times. V gave up 11 bases and J gave up 6 bases, with 22 bases separating them. The CDR3 is 14 amino acids. Per germline, CDR1 ENHRY and CDR2 SYGVKD. Isolation of PBMCs was performed using over 9.5 ml of fresh peripheral blood.

The genes are TRBV10-3 and TRBJ1-1; tentatively, D is TRBD1 (6 bases). This receptor was identified in a woman younger than 30 with Graves' ophthalmopathy. Sequencing used peripheral blood. CDR3 amino acids: CAVSRGAGTSEAFF. As DNA, the CDR3 is TGTGCCGTTAGCCGGGGGGCCGGGACCTCTGAAGCTTTCTTT.